Included here is one T cell receptor beta chain sequence, with context. Antigen specificity is unknown. PBMCs that had been cryopreserved were the source of roughly 2.2 micrograms of genomic DNA for TCR beta libraries. The sample originates from a study of cytotoxic CD8 clonotypes in ibrutinib-treated CLL. About the study: The taking of response samples occurred after a median about 13 months of treatment, with a range of 6 to 36. Regarding the study as a whole: Public clonotypes, found uncommonly, either contracted or stayed stable on treatment.

Assay used: immunoSEQ multiplex PCR; TCRdb lists only in-frame clones, some missing. The sample holds about 200,000 clones, roughly 65% seen once. This material consisted of PBMCs, taken after 12 months of ibrutinib treatment. The sequence was obtained from a human donor with chronic lymphocytic leukemia.

CDR3 nucleotides: TGTGCCACCAGCAGACCTGGGGACGGGGACACTGAAGCTTTCTTT. Amino acids: CATSRPGDGDTEAFF. This chain connects TRBV15 to TRBJ1-1; D perhaps matches TRBD1 (5 bases). The CDR3 has 15 residues. V dropped 2 bases and J dropped 3 bases, with 13 bases sitting between them. Germline V gene sequence: CDR1 LNHNV, CDR2 YYDKDF (reference sequence).